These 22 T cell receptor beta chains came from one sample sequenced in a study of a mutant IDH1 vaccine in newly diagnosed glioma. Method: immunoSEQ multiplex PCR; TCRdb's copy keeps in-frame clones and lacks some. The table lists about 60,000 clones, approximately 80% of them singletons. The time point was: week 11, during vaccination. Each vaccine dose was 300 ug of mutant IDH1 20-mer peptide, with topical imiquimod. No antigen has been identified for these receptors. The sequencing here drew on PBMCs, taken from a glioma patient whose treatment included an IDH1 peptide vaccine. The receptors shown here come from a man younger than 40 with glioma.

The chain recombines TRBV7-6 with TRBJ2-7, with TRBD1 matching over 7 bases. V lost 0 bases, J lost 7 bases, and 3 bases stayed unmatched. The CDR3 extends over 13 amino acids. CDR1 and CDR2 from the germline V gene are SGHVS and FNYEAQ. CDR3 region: CASSLAQTGEQYF. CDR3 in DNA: TGTGCCAGCAGCTTAGCACAGACAGGGGAGCAGTACTTC.

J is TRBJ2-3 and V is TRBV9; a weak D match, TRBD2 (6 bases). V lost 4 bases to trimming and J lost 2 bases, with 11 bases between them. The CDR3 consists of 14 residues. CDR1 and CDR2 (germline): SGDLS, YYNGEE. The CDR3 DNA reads TGTGCCAGCAGCCCCCGGGACTCCACAGATACGCAGTATTTT. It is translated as CASSPRDSTDTQYF.

The CDR3 is CATRERTAGETQYF. For the CDR3, the DNA is TGTGCCACCCGGGAGCGGACCGCCGGAGAGACCCAGTACTTC. The genes are TRBV2 and TRBJ2-5, with a tentative D call TRBD2 (6 bases). There are 14 residues in the CDR3. CDR1 is SNHLY and CDR2 is FYNNEI in the germline V gene. Trimming left V 10 bases short and J 4 bases short, with 19 bases between.

The CDR3 DNA follows: TGTGCCAGCAGAGAAGGACAGGGGGCGGCTGGAGCTTTCTTT. As protein: CASREGQGAAGAFF. The chain has TRBV4-2 and TRBJ1-1; 11 bases map to TRBD1. There are 14 residues in the CDR3. V lost 6 bases and J lost 10; bases outside the gene matches: 10. Germline V gives CDR1 LGHNA, CDR2 YNFKEQ.

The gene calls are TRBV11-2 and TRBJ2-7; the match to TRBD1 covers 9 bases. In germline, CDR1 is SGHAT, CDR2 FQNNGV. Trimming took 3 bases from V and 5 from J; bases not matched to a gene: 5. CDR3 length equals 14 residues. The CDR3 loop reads CASSFTGGVNEQYF. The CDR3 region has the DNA TGTGCCAGCAGCTTCACAGGGGGCGTAAACGAGCAGTACTTC.

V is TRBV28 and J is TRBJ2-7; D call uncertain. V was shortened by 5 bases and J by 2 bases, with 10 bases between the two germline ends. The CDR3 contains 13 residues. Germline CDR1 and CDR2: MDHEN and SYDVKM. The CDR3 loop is CASSPSGTYEQYF. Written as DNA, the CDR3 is TGTGCCAGCAGTCCCTCGGGTACCTACGAGCAGTACTTC.

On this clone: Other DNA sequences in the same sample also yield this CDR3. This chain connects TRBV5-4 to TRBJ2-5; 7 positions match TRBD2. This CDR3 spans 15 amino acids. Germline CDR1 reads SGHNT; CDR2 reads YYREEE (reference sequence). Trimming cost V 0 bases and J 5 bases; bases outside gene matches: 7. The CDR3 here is CASSLDTGRGETQYF. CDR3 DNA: TGTGCCAGCAGCTTGGACACGGGGCGGGGGGAGACCCAGTACTTC.

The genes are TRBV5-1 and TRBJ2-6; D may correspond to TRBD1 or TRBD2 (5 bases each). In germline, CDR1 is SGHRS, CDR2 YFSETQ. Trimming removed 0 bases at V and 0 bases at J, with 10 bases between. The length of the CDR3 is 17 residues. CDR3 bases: TGCGCCAGCAGCTTGGTGGGGACGTACTCTGGGGCCAACGTCCTGACTTTC. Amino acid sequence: CASSLVGTYSGANVLTF.

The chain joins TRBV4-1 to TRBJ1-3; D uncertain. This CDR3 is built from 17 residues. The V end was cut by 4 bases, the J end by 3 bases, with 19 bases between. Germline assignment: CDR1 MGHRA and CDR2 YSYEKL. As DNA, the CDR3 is TGCGCCAGCAGCCCGATAGGAGTGTCAAGAGGTGGAAACACCATATATTTT. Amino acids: CASSPIGVSRGGNTIYF.

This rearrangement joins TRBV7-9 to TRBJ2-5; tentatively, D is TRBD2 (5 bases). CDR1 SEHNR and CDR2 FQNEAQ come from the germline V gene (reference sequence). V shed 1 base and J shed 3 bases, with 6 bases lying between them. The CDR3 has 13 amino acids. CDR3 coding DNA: TGTGCCAGCAGCTTAGAGCGGAAAGAGACCCAGTACTTC. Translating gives CASSLERKETQYF.

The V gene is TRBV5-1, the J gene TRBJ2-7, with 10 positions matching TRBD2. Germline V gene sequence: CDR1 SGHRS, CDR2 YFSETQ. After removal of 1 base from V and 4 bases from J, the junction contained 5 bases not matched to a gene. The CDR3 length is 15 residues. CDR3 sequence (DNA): TGCGCCAGCAGCTTGTGGACTAGCGGAGGATACGAGCAGTACTTC. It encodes CASSLWTSGGYEQYF.

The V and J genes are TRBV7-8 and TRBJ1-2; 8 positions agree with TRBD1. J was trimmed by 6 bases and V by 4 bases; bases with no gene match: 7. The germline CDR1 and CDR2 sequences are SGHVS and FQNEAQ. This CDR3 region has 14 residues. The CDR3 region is CASSSSGQGDGYTF. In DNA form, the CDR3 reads TGTGCCAGCAGCTCCAGCGGACAGGGAGATGGCTACACCTTC.

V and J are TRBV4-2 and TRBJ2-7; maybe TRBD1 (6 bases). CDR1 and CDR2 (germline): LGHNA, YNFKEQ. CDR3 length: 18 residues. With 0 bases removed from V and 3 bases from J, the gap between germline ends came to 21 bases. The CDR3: CASSQDMSGRGQVYEQYF. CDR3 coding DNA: TGTGCCAGCAGCCAAGATATGAGCGGCAGGGGCCAGGTCTACGAGCAGTACTTC.

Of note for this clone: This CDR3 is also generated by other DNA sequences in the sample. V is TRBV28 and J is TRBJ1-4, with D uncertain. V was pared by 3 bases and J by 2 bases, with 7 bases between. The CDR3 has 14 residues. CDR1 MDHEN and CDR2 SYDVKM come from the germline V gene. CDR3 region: CASSLAGTNEKLFF. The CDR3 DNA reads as TGTGCCAGCAGTTTGGCGGGGACTAATGAAAAACTGTTTTTT.

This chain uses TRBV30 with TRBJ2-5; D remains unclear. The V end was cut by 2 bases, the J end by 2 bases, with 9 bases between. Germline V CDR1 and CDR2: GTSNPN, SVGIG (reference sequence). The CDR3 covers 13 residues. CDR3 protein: CAWSSVLQETQYF. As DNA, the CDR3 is TGTGCCTGGAGTTCGGTCCTTCAAGAGACCCAGTACTTC.

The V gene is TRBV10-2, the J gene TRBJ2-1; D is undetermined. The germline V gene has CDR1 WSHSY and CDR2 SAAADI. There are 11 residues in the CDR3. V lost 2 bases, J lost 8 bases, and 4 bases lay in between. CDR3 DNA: TGCGCCAGCAGTGAGAACGATGAGCAGTTCTTC. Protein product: CASSENDEQFF.

The DNA for the CDR3 is TGTGCCAGCAGCCCCCAGACAAGGAGAGCTTTCTTT. Its protein is CASSPQTRRAFF. V gene TRBV9 combines with J gene TRBJ1-1; no firm D call. The CDR3 loop spans 12 amino acids. In germline, CDR1 is SGDLS, CDR2 YYNGEE. V gave up 4 bases and J gave up 10 bases, with 14 bases separating them.

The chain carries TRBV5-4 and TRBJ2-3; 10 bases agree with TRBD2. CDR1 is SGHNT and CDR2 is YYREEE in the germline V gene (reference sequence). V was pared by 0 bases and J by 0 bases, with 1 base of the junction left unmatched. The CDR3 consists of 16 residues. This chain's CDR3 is CASSLGTSGSTDTQYF. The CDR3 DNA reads TGTGCCAGCAGCTTGGGGACTAGCGGCAGCACAGATACGCAGTATTTT. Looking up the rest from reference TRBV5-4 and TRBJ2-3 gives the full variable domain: ETGVTQSPTHLIKTRGQQVTLRCSSQSGHNTVSWYQQALGQGPQFIFQYYREEENGRGNFPPRFSGLQFPNYSSELNVNALELDDSALYLCASSLGTSGSTDTQYFGPGTRLTVL.

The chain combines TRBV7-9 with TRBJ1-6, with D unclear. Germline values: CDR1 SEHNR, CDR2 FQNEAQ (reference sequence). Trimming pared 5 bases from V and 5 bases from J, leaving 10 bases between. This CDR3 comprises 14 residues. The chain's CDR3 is CASSQIQDNSPLHF. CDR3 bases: TGTGCCAGCAGCCAAATCCAGGATAATTCACCCCTCCACTTT.

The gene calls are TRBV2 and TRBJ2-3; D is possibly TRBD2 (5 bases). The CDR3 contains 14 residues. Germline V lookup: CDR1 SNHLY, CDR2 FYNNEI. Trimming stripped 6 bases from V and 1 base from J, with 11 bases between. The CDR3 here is CASSWTGGTDTQYF. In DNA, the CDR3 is TGTGCCAGCAGCTGGACTGGGGGCACAGATACGCAGTATTTT.

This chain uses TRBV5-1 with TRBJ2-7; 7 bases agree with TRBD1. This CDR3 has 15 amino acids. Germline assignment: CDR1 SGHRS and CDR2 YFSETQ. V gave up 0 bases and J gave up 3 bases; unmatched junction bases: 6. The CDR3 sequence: CASSLGAGQVYEQYF. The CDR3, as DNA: TGCGCCAGCAGCTTGGGAGCAGGACAGGTCTACGAGCAGTACTTC.

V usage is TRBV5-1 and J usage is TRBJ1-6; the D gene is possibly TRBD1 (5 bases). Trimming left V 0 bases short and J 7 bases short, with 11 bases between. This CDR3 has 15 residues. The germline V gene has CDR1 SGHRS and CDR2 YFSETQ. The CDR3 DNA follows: TGCGCCAGCAGCTTGGACGGGGGATACAATTCACCCCTCCACTTT. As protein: CASSLDGGYNSPLHF.